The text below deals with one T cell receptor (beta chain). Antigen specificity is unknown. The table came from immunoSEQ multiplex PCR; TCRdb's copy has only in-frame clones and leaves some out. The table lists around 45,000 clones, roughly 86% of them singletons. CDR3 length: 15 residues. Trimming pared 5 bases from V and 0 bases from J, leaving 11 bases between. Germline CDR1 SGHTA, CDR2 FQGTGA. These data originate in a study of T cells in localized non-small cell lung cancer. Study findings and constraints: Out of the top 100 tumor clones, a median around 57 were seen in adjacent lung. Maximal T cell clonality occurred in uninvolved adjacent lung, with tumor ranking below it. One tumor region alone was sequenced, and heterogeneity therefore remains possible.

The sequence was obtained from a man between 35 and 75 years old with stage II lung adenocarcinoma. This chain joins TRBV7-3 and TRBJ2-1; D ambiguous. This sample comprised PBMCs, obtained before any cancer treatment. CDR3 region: CASSPRVNSYNEQFF. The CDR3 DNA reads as TGTGCCAGCAGCCCCCGCGTCAACTCCTACAATGAGCAGTTCTTC.